The 25 T cell receptor beta chains presented below share a single source sample, sequenced in a study of T cell responses to AZD1222 COVID-19 vaccine. Generated by immunoSEQ multiplex PCR, the TCRdb table keeps only in-frame clones and is missing some. The sample includes 120,000 or so clones, 84% seen only once; the top ten take around a quarter. The material sequenced was peripheral blood, taken 28 days after the second AZD1222 dose. The receptor source for this set is an adult who received the AZD1222 COVID-19 vaccine.

This rearrangement joins TRBV28 to TRBJ1-3; perhaps TRBD1 as D (5 bases). The germline V gene has CDR1 MDHEN and CDR2 SYDVKM. The CDR3 length is 16 residues. Between the trimmed V and J ends, which lost 4 bases and 0 bases, there was a span of 13 bases. Here the CDR3 reads CASSYQRTNSGNTIYF. The CDR3 DNA reads as TGTGCCAGCAGTTATCAGCGGACAAACTCTGGAAACACCATATATTTT.

J is TRBJ1-2 and V is TRBV7-2; D is ambiguous. The germline gives CDR1 SGHTA, CDR2 FQGNSA. The CDR3 covers 13 residues. Trimming left V 5 bases short and J 6 bases short, with 13 bases between. CDR3 protein: CASSPAARDGYTF. The CDR3 DNA reads TGTGCCAGCAGCCCGGCCGCTCGGGATGGCTACACCTTC.

The chain is built from TRBV28 and TRBJ1-5; 8 nucleotides line up with TRBD1. V lost 1 base and J lost 5; bases outside the gene matches: 10. The CDR3 is 17 amino acids. Per germline, CDR1 MDHEN and CDR2 SYDVKM. This chain's CDR3 is CASSLFPPAGGYQPQHF. CDR3 in DNA: TGTGCCAGCAGTTTATTCCCCCCGGCAGGGGGCTATCAGCCCCAGCATTTT.

The V and J genes are TRBV4-3 and TRBJ1-2; 7 bases align to TRBD1. Germline CDR1 is LGHNA and CDR2 is YSLEER. J was trimmed by 0 bases and V by 3 bases; bases with no gene match: 4. This CDR3 spans 15 amino acids. The chain's CDR3 is CASSHTGTANYGYTF. CDR3 DNA sequence: TGCGCCAGCAGCCATACCGGGACAGCTAACTATGGCTACACCTTC.

This sequence joins TRBV6-6 and TRBJ2-1, with 9 bases matching TRBD2. The CDR3 loop spans 15 amino acids. Germline trimming cut 8 bases from V and 1 base from J; bases unmatched to any gene: 6. Germline V gene data show CDR1 as MNHNY and CDR2 as SVGAGI (reference sequence). DNA for the CDR3: TGTGCCAGCGGCGGGGGGGCCGGTTCCTACAATGAGCAGTTCTTC. It yields the protein CASGGGAGSYNEQFF.

This clone was seen once. The rearrangement links TRBV25-1 to TRBJ1-1; tentative D call: TRBD1 (6 bases). The V gene lost 5 bases and the J gene lost 1 base, with 8 bases spanning the gap. The CDR3 has 13 amino acids. In germline, CDR1 is MGHDK, CDR2 SYGVNS. Here the CDR3 reads CASSPQGNTEAFF. The CDR3 DNA reads as TGTGCCAGCAGTCCACAGGGGAACACTGAAGCTTTCTTT.

The V call is TRBV28, the J call TRBJ2-7; the D is unclear. In germline, CDR1 is MDHEN, CDR2 SYDVKM. Trimming pared 8 bases from V and 5 bases from J, leaving 13 bases between. The CDR3 spans 12 residues. The CDR3 DNA is TGTGCCAGCGTTTCACGGGTTGACGAGCAGTACTTC. Its translation is CASVSRVDEQYF.

This chain uses TRBV29-1 with TRBJ2-4; possibly TRBD2 for D (5 bases). Trimming took 5 bases from V and 0 from J, leaving 8 bases between them. This CDR3 is built from 13 residues. In germline, CDR1 is SQVTM, CDR2 ANQGSEA. The CDR3 region is CSVRRLAKNIQYF. Here the CDR3 DNA reads TGCAGCGTTCGGAGGCTAGCCAAAAACATTCAGTACTTC.

The table lists this clone with a few counts. The rearrangement joins TRBV28 to TRBJ1-2; TRBD1 matches at 7 bases. Looked up from germline, CDR1 is MDHEN and CDR2 is SYDVKM. This CDR3 is 14 amino acids long. Germline trimming cut 3 bases from V and 2 bases from J; bases unmatched to any gene: 3. CDR3 amino acids: CASSFAQGNYGYTF. DNA for the CDR3: TGTGCCAGCAGTTTTGCACAGGGGAACTATGGCTACACCTTC.

This chain uses TRBV5-4 with TRBJ2-7; D is possibly TRBD1 (6 bases). This CDR3 comprises 11 residues. Trimming cost V 6 bases and J 6 bases, with 10 bases left between them. Germline CDR1 SGHNT, CDR2 YYREEE (reference sequence). The CDR3 reads CASMIQGEQYF. CDR3 nucleotides: TGTGCCAGCATGATACAGGGCGAGCAGTACTTC.

The chain recombines TRBV6-5 with TRBJ1-5; D is perhaps TRBD1 (5 bases). Germline V CDR1 and CDR2: MNHEY, SVGAGI. V was pared by 6 bases and J by 6 bases, with 12 bases between. There are 13 residues in the CDR3. In DNA, the CDR3 is TGTGCCAGCAGGGGACTGGCGGGTCAGCCCCAGCATTTT. Its translation is CASRGLAGQPQHF.

This clone has only a few counts. The rearrangement uses TRBV11-1 and TRBJ1-1, with 8 positions matching TRBD1. Germline V gene lookup returns CDR1 SGHAT and CDR2 FQDESV (reference sequence). This CDR3 has 13 amino acids. The J segment lost 5 bases and the V segment lost 5 bases, leaving 4 bases of the junction unmatched. The CDR3 protein is CASSQQGGTEAFF. CDR3 nucleotide sequence: TGTGCCAGCAGCCAACAGGGGGGGACTGAAGCTTTCTTT.

V usage is TRBV9 and J usage is TRBJ2-2; the match to TRBD2 covers 9 bases. This CDR3 has 16 amino acids. V trimming: 0 bases; J trimming: 8 bases; junction bases outside the gene matches: 8. Germline V gene data show CDR1 as SGDLS and CDR2 as YYNGEE. CDR3 protein: CASSVGLAVGSGELFF. CDR3 DNA sequence: TGTGCCAGCAGCGTAGGACTAGCGGTCGGATCGGGGGAGCTGTTTTTT.

The chain combines TRBV27 with TRBJ1-1; no definite D call. The germline CDR1 and CDR2 sequences are MNHEY and SMNVEV (reference sequence). The V end was cut by 3 bases, the J end by 2 bases, with 10 bases between. The CDR3 spans 14 residues. Written as DNA, the CDR3 is TGTGCCAGCAGTTTGTCAGGACCTAACACTGAAGCTTTCTTT. The encoded protein is CASSLSGPNTEAFF.

The chain links TRBV7-5 to TRBJ1-1. TRBV7-5 is an annotated pseudogene. CDR3 size: 16 residues. The CDR3 DNA reads TGTGCCAGGGCGGGGGCGACTCCCCCCCCTGGGACTGAAGCTTTCTTT. Its translation: CARAGATPPPGTEAFF.

This chain uses TRBV28 with TRBJ1-1; the D gene is possibly TRBD1 (6 bases). Trimming stripped 6 bases from V and 0 bases from J, with 11 bases between. CDR1 is MDHEN, CDR2 SYDVKM, per germline. The CDR3 runs to 14 residues. In DNA form, the CDR3 reads TGTGCCAGCAGGTTTACAGGGCTGAACACTGAAGCTTTCTTT. Its protein is CASRFTGLNTEAFF.

This chain uses TRBV5-1 with TRBJ1-2; a possible D gene is TRBD1 (5 bases). Between the trimmed V and J ends, which lost 4 bases and 7 bases, there was a span of 17 bases. The length of the CDR3 is 14 residues. The germline gives CDR1 SGHRS, CDR2 YFSETQ. CDR3 amino acids: CASSPGTALSGYTF. CDR3 coding DNA: TGCGCCAGCAGCCCAGGGACCGCACTATCTGGCTACACCTTC.

J is TRBJ2-5 and V is TRBV6-1; D call uncertain. The CDR3 runs to 12 residues. V shed 1 base and J shed 10 bases, with 10 bases lying between them. CDR1 MNHNS and CDR2 SASEGT come from the germline V gene. For the CDR3, the DNA is TGTGCCAGCAGTGAAGGGTTGGCAGGCCAGTACTTC. The encoded protein is CASSEGLAGQYF.

A few counts support this clone. The chain joins TRBV11-2 to TRBJ2-6; D ambiguous. The CDR3 has 15 residues. Deletions cut 4 bases from V and 4 bases from J, with 11 bases between. Germline CDR1 is SGHAT and CDR2 is FQNNGV. CDR3 in DNA: TGTGCCAGCAGCTCCCCCCGTATGGGGGCCAACGTCCTGACTTTC. Translated: CASSSPRMGANVLTF.

V usage is TRBV7-2 and J usage is TRBJ1-1; the match to TRBD1 covers 8 bases. Germline V gives CDR1 SGHTA, CDR2 FQGNSA. J lost 4 bases, V lost 5 bases, and 6 bases had no gene match. This CDR3 comprises 14 residues. The CDR3 DNA reads TGTGCCAGCAGCCCGGACAGGGCTTCCACTGAAGCTTTCTTT. Its protein is CASSPDRASTEAFF.

The chain recombines TRBV5-5 with TRBJ2-7; TRBD1 aligns across 7 bases. V was pared by 7 bases and J by 0 bases, with 4 bases of the junction left unmatched. CDR1 and CDR2 from the germline V gene are SGHKS and YYEKEE (reference sequence). The CDR3 is made up of 13 amino acids. CDR3 region: CASEDRISYEQYF. CDR3 coding DNA: TGTGCCAGCGAGGACAGGATCTCCTACGAGCAGTACTTC.

The count of this clone is one. The chain recombines TRBV12-3 or TRBV12-4 with TRBJ1-2; D is ambiguous. The V end lost 5 bases, the J end lost 8 bases, and 12 bases lay between the germline ends. CDR3 length: 12 amino acids. The CDR3 DNA is TGTGCCAGCAGTCACTATCTTGGGGGCTACACCTTC. This gives the protein CASSHYLGGYTF.

This clone came up a few times. The V gene is TRBV28, the J gene TRBJ1-2; tentatively, D is TRBD1 (5 bases). The germline CDR1 and CDR2 sequences are MDHEN and SYDVKM. The CDR3 extends over 15 amino acids. Trimming shortened V by 3 bases and J by 0 bases, and 11 bases separated the two germline ends. CDR3 nucleotides: TGTGCCAGCAGTTTCCGCGACAGAGCTAACTATGGCTACACCTTC. It yields the protein CASSFRDRANYGYTF.

The V gene is TRBV6-4, the J gene TRBJ1-1; a weak D match, TRBD1 (5 bases). The CDR3 has 13 amino acids. The germline CDR1 and CDR2 sequences are MRHNA and SNTAGT. Trimming took off 6 bases at V and 1 base at J, with 9 bases between the two ends. The CDR3 loop reads CASSRASNTEAFF. CDR3 nucleotides: TGTGCCAGCAGCAGGGCGTCGAACACTGAAGCTTTCTTT.

This chain links TRBV24-1 with TRBJ1-1; D ambiguous. V was shortened by 3 bases and J by 3 bases, with 7 bases between the two germline ends. The germline CDR1 and CDR2 sequences are KGHDR and SFDVKD. This CDR3 region has 13 residues. DNA for the CDR3: TGTGCCACCAGTGATGGGCAGCACACTGAAGCTTTCTTT. Its protein product is CATSDGQHTEAFF.